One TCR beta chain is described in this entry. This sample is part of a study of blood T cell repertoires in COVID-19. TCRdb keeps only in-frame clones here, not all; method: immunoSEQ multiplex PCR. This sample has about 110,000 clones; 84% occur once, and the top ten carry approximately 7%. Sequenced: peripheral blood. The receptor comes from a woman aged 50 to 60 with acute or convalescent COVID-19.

CDR3 region: CASSPRGLAGGTGELFF. In DNA, the CDR3 is TGTGCCAGCAGCCCACGGGGCCTAGCGGGGGGTACCGGGGAGCTGTTTTTT. V gene TRBV11-2 combines with J gene TRBJ2-2; 11 nucleotides align to TRBD2. Germline trimming cut 5 bases from V and 5 bases from J; bases unmatched to any gene: 10. Germline CDR1 is SGHAT and CDR2 is FQNNGV. This CDR3 is 17 amino acids long.